The sequence of this T cell receptor beta chain was determined in a study of CD8 T cells in Susac syndrome. Random hexamers were used to reverse transcribe roughly 0.45 to 1 ug of RNA. Multiplex PCR with immunoSEQ amplified the TCR beta CDR3 across 54 Vbeta and 13 Jbeta. TCRdb redid the calling of the immunoSEQ multiplex PCR reads with MiXCR, one entry per CDR3 protein. The table lists around 280,000 distinct CDR3 sequences, about 91% of them singletons. The CDR3 has 17 residues. V was shortened by 0 bases and J by 0 bases, with 15 bases between the two germline ends. From germline, CDR1 is SGDLS and CDR2 YYNGEE. This clonotype was recorded only once. TCR beta from blood CD8+ and CD4+ T cells was sequenced. FACS enriched CD8+ TEMRA cells, while bulk CD8+ and CD4+ were negatively isolated.

V and J are TRBV9 and TRBJ1-1, with D tentatively TRBD1 (6 bases). The clonotype comes from a human donor with multiple sclerosis. The sequencing sample was made of CD4+ T cells from PBMCs. This CDR3 reads CASSVAGAGVMNTEAFF. The CDR3, as DNA: TGTGCCAGCAGCGTAGCTGGGGCAGGGGTCATGAACACTGAAGCTTTCTTT.